This record looks at one T cell receptor (beta chain) sequence and its context. Its antigen is as yet unknown. Assays were performed on 95,000 to 100,000 TCR templates per sample. Profiling relied on immunoSEQ multiplex PCR, and the TCRdb table lists in-frame clones only, not all of them. The table has about 50,000 clones, roughly 87% seen once. The data belong to a study of siplizumab effects on memory and regulatory T cells. Study-level points and caveats: Alloreactive sequences whose origin lay in unstimulated CD4+ memory cells were significantly reduced by siplizumab. Both greater diversity than memory cells and a major contribution to the alloresponse seemed to characterize naive T cells. An assignable naive or memory phenotype was lacking in roughly 80-95% of proliferating CD4+ or CD8+ clones.

In germline, CDR1 is SNHLY, CDR2 FYNNEI. Deletions cut 5 bases from V and 3 bases from J, with 17 bases between. The CDR3 totals 16 residues. The TCR was taken from a human donor in good health. This rearrangement joins TRBV2 to TRBJ2-1; a weak D match, TRBD1 (7 bases). Sequencing was carried out using naive CD8+ T cells sorted from blood. Here the CDR3 reads CASSPDRVTSYNEQFF. CDR3 in DNA: TGTGCCAGCAGTCCCGACAGGGTGACTAGCTACAATGAGCAGTTCTTC.